Each of the 24 T cell receptor beta chains below was sequenced from the same sample in a study of blood T cells in healthy people across ages. The use of a sample-barcoded 5' primer and a J-beta primer mix characterized a second PCR of roughly 6 to 11 cycles. TCRdb re-called the 5' RACE reads through MiXCR, storing one row per CDR3 protein. The sample lists around 1,900,000 distinct CDR3 sequences, about two fifths occurring once. Sequencing input: blood. The receptors derive from a human donor in good health.

Here the CDR3 reads CASSFGTGGREQYF. The CDR3 region has the DNA TGTGCCAGCAGTTTTGGGACAGGAGGACGGGAGCAGTACTTC. The chain recombines TRBV27 with TRBJ2-5; 8 positions match TRBD1. Germline assignment: CDR1 MNHEY and CDR2 SMNVEV (reference sequence). The CDR3 covers 14 residues. J lost 11 bases, V lost 3 bases, and 11 bases had no gene match.

This clonotype was observed a few times. The rearrangement joins TRBV6-2 or TRBV6-3 to TRBJ2-7; the D is unclear. Germline CDR1 is MNHEY and CDR2 is SVGEGT. The CDR3 totals 13 residues. Trimming removed 2 bases from V and 2 bases from J, with 7 bases in between. The CDR3 region is CASSYQVAYEQYF. In DNA form, the CDR3 reads TGTGCCAGCAGTTACCAGGTGGCCTACGAGCAGTACTTC.

The chain employs TRBV27 and TRBJ2-7, with a tentative D call TRBD2 (6 bases). The CDR3 runs to 16 residues. The V end lost 0 bases, the J end lost 0 bases, and 12 bases lay between the germline ends. The germline gives CDR1 MNHEY, CDR2 SMNVEV (reference sequence). The CDR3 loop is CASSLSADYVSYEQYF. DNA of the CDR3: TGTGCCAGCAGTTTATCGGCGGACTATGTCTCCTACGAGCAGTACTTC.

This clonotype was observed at least ten times. The chain couples TRBV28 to TRBJ2-5; D may be TRBD2 (5 bases). CDR3 size: 15 residues. Germline V CDR1 and CDR2: MDHEN, SYDVKM. V was shortened by 4 bases and J by 11 bases, with 23 bases between the two germline ends. The CDR3 protein is CASSSSYRRFGEQYF. CDR3 bases: TGTGCCAGCAGTTCTAGCTACCGACGGTTTGGGGAGCAGTACTTC.

The J gene is TRBJ1-1, the V gene TRBV7-6, with TRBD1 matching 7 bases. The length of the CDR3 is 18 residues. Germline CDR1 reads SGHVS; CDR2 reads FNYEAQ. J gave up 0 bases and V 0 bases, and 10 bases lay outside the gene matches. This chain's CDR3 is CASSLAQGRQGVNTEAFF. CDR3 coding DNA: TGTGCCAGCAGCTTAGCTCAGGGGCGACAGGGTGTGAACACTGAAGCTTTCTTT.

This clonotype turned up a few times. The chain is built from TRBV6-6 and TRBJ1-5; D gene uncertain. The germline V and J ends were trimmed by 9 bases and 3 bases, with 12 bases remaining between them. From germline, CDR1 is MNHNY and CDR2 SVGAGI (reference sequence). This CDR3 is 13 amino acids long. The CDR3 coding sequence is TGTGCCAGTCAAGGACTTCCCAATCAGCCCCAGCATTTT. Amino acids: CASQGLPNQPQHF.

Comment on this clonotype: An end of the junction does not agree with germline; a read error may underlie this. The V gene is TRBV11-1, the J gene TRBJ2-7; D might be TRBD2 (6 bases). The germline V gene encodes CDR1 SGHAT and CDR2 FQDESV (reference sequence). The CDR3 is made up of 15 amino acids. This CDR3 is CASSQGEESSYEQYF. The CDR3 nucleotides read TGCGCCAGCAGCCAAGGGGAGGAAAGCTCCTACGAGCAGTACTTC.

This clonotype has just a few counts. The chain has TRBV5-6 and TRBJ2-7; D remains ambiguous. Germline V gives CDR1 SGHDT, CDR2 YYEEEE. There are 14 residues in the CDR3. The V end lost 1 base, the J end lost 3 bases, and 11 bases lay between the germline ends. In nucleotides, the CDR3 is TGTGCCAGCAGCTTGTTGTTATCGAACTACGAGCAGTACTTC. As protein: CASSLLLSNYEQYF.

This clonotype was counted a few times. V gene TRBV7-2 combines with J gene TRBJ1-2; TRBD1 matches 10 bases. Germline V gene lookup returns CDR1 SGHTA and CDR2 FQGNSA. The CDR3 length is 13 residues. Trimming at V came to 5 bases and at J to 7 bases, leaving 4 bases not matched to a gene. In DNA form, the CDR3 reads TGTGCCAGCAGCACGGGACAGGGGAGTGGCTACACCTTC. Its protein is CASSTGQGSGYTF.

This sequence joins TRBV20-1 and TRBJ1-1; 9 bases fit TRBD1. This CDR3 has 15 amino acids. V shed 0 bases, J shed 5 bases, and the junction held 7 bases outside the gene matches. CDR1 is DFQATT and CDR2 is SNEGSKA in the germline V gene (reference sequence). The CDR3 is CSAREVNRGQTEAFF. CDR3 DNA: TGCAGTGCTAGAGAGGTAAACAGGGGGCAAACTGAAGCTTTCTTT.

The chain employs TRBV3-1 and TRBJ2-5; no definite D call. The CDR3 totals 15 residues. Germline V gene sequence: CDR1 LGHDT, CDR2 YNNKEL (reference sequence). V lost 0 bases and J 1 base, leaving 9 bases between the germline ends. The CDR3 coding sequence is TGTGCCAGCAGCCAAGATCATGCCAGCCAAGAGACCCAGTACTTC. It translates to CASSQDHASQETQYF.

V is TRBV4-1 and J is TRBJ1-2; D may be TRBD1 (5 bases). CDR1 and CDR2 (germline): MGHRA, YSYEKL. The CDR3 contains 14 residues. The V and J ends lost 1 base and 6 bases respectively, with 12 bases between them. CDR3 in DNA: TGCGCCAGCAGCCAAGCATCAGGGTGGGATGGCTACACCTTC. It yields the protein CASSQASGWDGYTF.

The V and J genes are TRBV29-1 and TRBJ1-1, with 9 bases matching TRBD1. The germline V gene encodes CDR1 SQVTM and CDR2 ANQGSEA. The CDR3 contains 14 residues. V gave up 2 bases and J gave up 5 bases; unmatched junction bases: 6. Here the CDR3 DNA reads TGCAGCGTTGAAAACAGGGGGCGAGAAACTGAAGCTTTCTTT. Amino acids: CSVENRGRETEAFF.

The chain has TRBV9 and TRBJ2-2, with D unclear. V lost 4 bases and J lost 4, with 14 bases in between. CDR1 and CDR2 (germline): SGDLS, YYNGEE. This CDR3 is built from 15 residues. CDR3 coding DNA: TGTGCCAGCAGCCCCCCTGAGGCTCTCACCGGGGAGCTGTTTTTT. This codes for CASSPPEALTGELFF. Full variable domain (rest looked up from reference TRBV9 and TRBJ2-2): DSGVTQTPKHLITATGQRVTLRCSPRSGDLSVYWYQQSLDQGLQFLIQYYNGEERAKGNILERFSAQQFPDLHSELNLSSLELGDSALYFCASSPPEALTGELFFGEGSRLTVL.

This clonotype has just one count. The rearrangement joins TRBV10-3 to TRBJ2-1; TRBD1 aligns across 10 bases. V lost 4 bases to trimming and J lost 8 bases; unmatched junction nucleotides: 11. Germline lookup yields CDR1 ENHRY and CDR2 SYGVKD. The CDR3 extends over 16 amino acids. CDR3 region: CAISGFPETGGDEQFF. The CDR3 region has the DNA TGTGCCATCAGTGGTTTTCCCGAGACAGGGGGCGATGAGCAGTTCTTC.

The genes are TRBV20-1 and TRBJ2-5; maybe TRBD2 (5 bases). Germline V gene sequence: CDR1 DFQATT, CDR2 SNEGSKA (reference sequence). The CDR3 has 13 amino acids. V lost 6 bases to trimming and J lost 4 bases, with 15 bases between them. The CDR3 DNA reads TGCAGTGCCGTTCAGGAGGACGGAGAGACCCAGTACTTC. The encoded protein is CSAVQEDGETQYF.

This clonotype has a count of ten or more. At one end the junction does not follow the germline gene, possibly because of a read error. This chain links TRBV12-3 or TRBV12-4 with TRBJ2-6; maybe TRBD1 (5 bases). The CDR3 consists of 15 residues. The CDR3 sequence: CASSLTVSGANVLTF. Written as DNA, the CDR3 is TGCGCCAGCAGCTTGACAGTCTCTGGGGCCAACGTCCTGACTTTC.

The V and J genes are TRBV10-3 and TRBJ1-2, with a possible D match to TRBD1 (5 bases). The CDR3 covers 12 residues. From germline, CDR1 is ENHRY and CDR2 SYGVKD. Trimming pared 7 bases from V and 4 bases from J, leaving 10 bases between. In DNA, the CDR3 is TGTGCCATCAATCAGGGACCCTATGGCTACACCTTC. This gives the protein CAINQGPYGYTF.

The chain combines TRBV11-2 with TRBJ2-4; D possibly corresponds to TRBD2 (6 bases). The J call is uncertain, as TRBJ2-7 better fits the DNA end. The CDR3 is made up of 15 amino acids. CDR1 is SGHAT and CDR2 is FQNNGV in the germline V gene. The DNA of the CDR3 is TGTGCCAGCAGCCTCCGGACTACCTCTACCTACGAGCAGTACTTC. Protein: CASSLRTTSTYEQYF.

This clonotype was seen a handful of times. The J gene is TRBJ1-6, the V gene TRBV10-3; D is undetermined. V lost 0 bases to trimming and J lost 6 bases, with 3 bases between them. Looked up from germline, CDR1 is ENHRY and CDR2 is SYGVKD. The CDR3 has 13 amino acids. The CDR3 DNA reads as TGTGCCATCAGTGAGTCGACTAATTCACCCCTCCACTTT. This gives the protein CAISESTNSPLHF.

This clonotype was detected a few times. V is TRBV5-1 and J is TRBJ1-6, with 7 bases identical to TRBD1. The CDR3 runs 18 residues. V lost 0 bases and J lost 6; bases outside the gene matches: 12. Germline V gene data show CDR1 as SGHRS and CDR2 as YFSETQ. The CDR3 DNA sequence: TGCGCCAGCAGCTTGGGGGATCGACAGGGTATTAGTAATTCACCCCTCCACTTT. This sequence encodes CASSLGDRQGISNSPLHF.

J is TRBJ2-7 and V is TRBV5-1; TRBD2 matches at 7 bases. Germline lookup yields CDR1 SGHRS and CDR2 YFSETQ. The CDR3 has 14 residues. Unmatched junction bases numbered 7, after V lost 4 bases and J lost 3 bases. The CDR3 sequence: CASSHRGGIYEQYF. CDR3 sequence (DNA): TGCGCCAGCAGCCATCGGGGAGGGATCTACGAGCAGTACTTC. The entire variable domain, with the rest obtained from reference TRBV5-1 and TRBJ2-7, is as follows: KAGVTQTPRYLIKTRGQQVTLSCSPISGHRSVSWYQQTPGQGLQFLFEYFSETQRNKGNFPGRFSGRQFSNSRSEMNVSTLELGDSALYLCASSHRGGIYEQYFGPGTRLTVT.

The chain is built from TRBV12-3 or TRBV12-4 and TRBJ1-2; tentative D call: TRBD1 (5 bases). Trimming removed 3 bases from V and 2 bases from J, with 13 bases in between. The length of the CDR3 is 15 residues. The CDR3 nucleotides are TGTGCCAGCAGTTTTACCGGGACTGGAAACTATGGCTACACCTTC. Translation gives CASSFTGTGNYGYTF.

This chain uses TRBV15 with TRBJ1-2, with 7 bases aligning to TRBD1. The V segment lost 1 base and the J segment 4 bases; nucleotides outside the gene matches: 12. Germline V gene data show CDR1 as LNHNV and CDR2 as YYDKDF (reference sequence). The CDR3 is 17 residues long. CDR3 protein: CATSRGGGGVRSYGYTF. The DNA for the CDR3 is TGTGCCACCAGCAGAGGAGGGGGCGGTGTTCGGAGCTATGGCTACACCTTC.